These 11 T cell receptor beta chains share one sample of origin, sequenced in a study of persistence of HIV-infected CD4 T cells. The antigens for these receptors are not known. The libraries were made with immunoSEQ version 4 in survey mode. The table came from immunoSEQ multiplex PCR; TCRdb's copy has only in-frame clones and leaves some out. The profile shows about 64,000 clones, under 80% of them singletons. The stimulus was an HIV-1 Gag 15-mer peptide pool, 0.85 to 1 ug/peptide/mL. Memory cells lacking CD40L and CD69 with high CD45RO were sorted. Sample: CD4+ T cells sorted from PBMCs after approximately 20-hour stimulation, taken from a patient who received antiretroviral therapy. Source of these receptors: an adult man with HIV who was CMV-seropositive.

This chain uses TRBV15 with TRBJ1-1, with 9 nucleotides matching TRBD1. The V segment lost 0 bases and the J segment 6 bases; nucleotides outside the gene matches: 14. The V gene's germline CDR1 is LNHNV and CDR2 YYDKDF (reference sequence). CDR3 length: 18 residues. The CDR3 region is CATSRDRGTGSRVSEAFF. Here the CDR3 DNA reads TGTGCCACCAGCAGAGATAGAGGGACAGGGTCAAGGGTTTCTGAAGCTTTCTTT. Full variable domain (outside the CDR3, taken from reference TRBV15 and TRBJ1-1): DAMVIQNPRYQVTQFGKPVTLSCSQTLNHNVMYWYQQKSSQAPKLLFHYYDKDFNNEADTPDNFQSRRPNTSFCFLDIRSPGLGDTAMYLCATSRDRGTGSRVSEAFFGQGTRLTVV.

The rearrangement joins TRBV7-2 to TRBJ2-5; 8 nucleotides agree with TRBD2. CDR3 size: 16 residues. V shed 4 bases, J shed 0 bases, and the junction held 7 bases outside the gene matches. Germline CDR1 is SGHTA and CDR2 is FQGNSA. This chain's CDR3 is CASSSLAGSYQETQYF. The CDR3 bases are TGTGCCAGCAGCTCCTTAGCGGGGAGTTACCAAGAGACCCAGTACTTC.

The rearrangement joins TRBV6-5 to TRBJ1-6; D perhaps matches TRBD1 (5 bases). V was trimmed by 8 bases and J by 7 bases, leaving 18 bases between them. Germline V lookup: CDR1 MNHEY, CDR2 SVGAGI. This CDR3 comprises 15 residues. CDR3 bases: TGTGCCAGCCAGTACCGGGCGGGGGAGAATTCACCCCTCCACTTT. Its translation: CASQYRAGENSPLHF.

This chain links TRBV4-1 with TRBJ1-2; a possible D gene is TRBD1 (5 bases). Germline V CDR1 and CDR2: MGHRA, YSYEKL. V was shortened by 0 bases and J by 1 base, with 9 bases between the two germline ends. This CDR3 is built from 15 residues. CDR3 DNA: TGCGCCAGCAGCCAAGATCAGACAGTTAACTATGGCTACACCTTC. Residues: CASSQDQTVNYGYTF.

The chain couples TRBV10-2 to TRBJ2-7, with D unresolved. This CDR3 spans 15 amino acids. Trimming left V 0 bases short and J 0 bases short, with 9 bases between. Germline values: CDR1 WSHSY, CDR2 SAAADI. The CDR3 region is CASSESFSVSYEQYF. The CDR3, as DNA: TGCGCCAGCAGTGAGTCTTTCAGCGTCTCCTACGAGCAGTACTTC.

V gene TRBV5-4 combines with J gene TRBJ2-2, with 12 positions matching TRBD1. The CDR3 is made up of 15 amino acids. J lost 6 bases, V lost 4 bases, and 4 bases had no gene match. Germline loops: CDR1 SGHNT, CDR2 YYREEE (reference sequence). Here the CDR3 reads CASSPGQGASGELFF. The CDR3 DNA follows: TGTGCCAGCAGCCCGGGACAGGGGGCATCCGGGGAGCTGTTTTTT.

V gene TRBV20-1 combines with J gene TRBJ1-1, with 9 bases that match TRBD1. Germline values: CDR1 DFQATT, CDR2 SNEGSKA (reference sequence). V lost 3 bases and J lost 5; bases outside the gene matches: 13. There are 16 residues in the CDR3. Here the CDR3 reads CSASKKGTGGLTEAFF. CDR3 in DNA: TGCAGTGCTAGTAAGAAAGGAACAGGGGGCTTAACTGAAGCTTTCTTT.

This chain uses TRBV4-1 with TRBJ1-1, with a possible D match to TRBD1 (6 bases). Between the trimmed V and J ends, which lost 4 bases and 10 bases, there was a span of 22 bases. The CDR3 has 15 residues. Looked up from germline, CDR1 is MGHRA and CDR2 is YSYEKL. The CDR3 nucleotides are TGCGCCAGCAGCCCTCTACCAGGGGCCCCTAACGGAGCTTTCTTT. This encodes CASSPLPGAPNGAFF.

The chain carries TRBV7-8 and TRBJ2-7, with 12 bases identical to TRBD1. The CDR3 totals 15 residues. The junction had 7 bases not matched to a gene; V was cut back by 5 bases and J by 5 bases. CDR1 and CDR2 (germline): SGHVS, FQNEAQ. In DNA, the CDR3 is TGTGCCAGCAGCGTCCGGGACAGGGGGCCCCACGAGCAGTACTTC. This gives the protein CASSVRDRGPHEQYF.

This chain connects TRBV2 to TRBJ1-6; TRBD1 might be the D (5 bases). Germline CDR1 and CDR2: SNHLY and FYNNEI. Trimming shortened V by 5 bases and J by 7 bases, and 12 bases separated the two germline ends. The CDR3 consists of 14 residues. Here the CDR3 reads CASSWTNPNSPLHF. CDR3 in DNA: TGTGCCAGCAGTTGGACAAACCCAAATTCACCCCTCCACTTT.

The chain carries TRBV6-1 and TRBJ2-6; D is possibly TRBD1 (6 bases). The CDR3 contains 19 residues. Trimming stripped 0 bases from V and 2 bases from J, with 17 bases between. Germline V gives CDR1 MNHNS, CDR2 SASEGT. CDR3 sequence (DNA): TGTGCCAGCAGTGAAGCAGGACAGTCAAGGTTAACTGGGGCCAACGTCCTGACTTTC. It is translated as CASSEAGQSRLTGANVLTF.